This TCR beta chain was profiled in a study of naive and memory T cell subsets (dated by TCRdb to 2016 to 2017). Turning to the overall study: An open-source, UMI-based TCR alpha and beta sequencing pipeline was applied to sorted naive and memory peripheral blood T cell subsets. RNA was DNase-treated and reverse transcribed with TCR constant-region primers, mostly using SuperScript III. Complete agreement was observed between the functional CMV T cell responses and the IgG serology results.

From the second PCR step on, the TCR alpha and beta chain libraries were amplified in separate reactions. To determine each donor's CMV status, fresh PBMCs were stimulated overnight with CMV viral lysate, and IFNgamma production from CD4+ T cells was then assessed. Using Miltenyi beads, CD4 T cells were first positively selected, and CD8 T cells were then positively selected from the CD4-negative fraction. Cells were stained for CD3, CD4, CD8, CD45RA, CD27 and a live/dead dye and were sorted on a BD Aria II into four subsets based on CD45RA and CD27. Blood came from a few healthy volunteers, each fractionated into CD4 and CD8 T cells and then into four differentiation subsets. Approximately 120 ml of peripheral blood was collected from each donor, and PBMC were isolated from the blood using Ficoll-Paque PLUS density-gradient centrifugation. Sorted cells were lysed in RLT buffer, after which RNA was extracted using a Qiagen RNeasy kit and stored at -80 degrees C.

CDR1 SGHRS and CDR2 YFSETQ are derived from the germline V gene. Trimming removed 3 bases from V and 7 bases from J; the gene matches leave 13 bases unexplained. From its cysteine to its phenylalanine, the CDR3 spans 16 amino acids. Only the CDR3 DNA is retained, 48 bases long and in frame from the first base. What the research found in general, with its limitations: Clonotypes were defined as single alpha or beta chain sequences, not paired alpha/beta receptors. Gini index rose and Shannon and inverse Simpson diversity fell from naive through CM, EM and EMRA in both CD4 and CD8 cells. RNA-based TCR counts may be influenced by expression changes linked to T cell activation and differentiation. A power law was followed by TCR abundance, with an exponent that differed between naive and memory subsets but was consistent across the three individuals. The repertoire findings for the naive and memory subsets could not be validated against a ground truth because none was available. After error correction, over 90% of naive TCR sequences appeared only once, giving much steeper abundance distributions than memory subsets.

About this clonotype itself: Its target antigen remains unknown. No quality values exist for individual bases; no much larger clone is one base distant.

The method was UMI-ligation and nested PCR. The beta constant-region primer consisted of an equimolar mixture of two oligonucleotides that together covered TRBC1 and TRBC2. T4 RNA ligase 1 ligated a single-stranded oligonucleotide carrying the SP2 primer and a 12-nucleotide UMI to the cDNA 3' end. Four rounds of PCR were used to amplify ligated cDNA, with nested alpha and beta constant-region primers being used together with the SP2 primer. Incubation of the ligation reaction lasted roughly 20-24 hours at 16 degrees C. PCR2 was usually performed as a SYBR Green qPCR and halted at a preset threshold so that over-amplification would not occur. Apart from the first purification, every purification step used Agencourt AMPure XP magnetic beads. Library amounts were measured by Qubit and library quality was assessed on a TapeStation, where the main peak was expected at around 650 bp. Pooled libraries were sequenced on an Illumina MiSeq with v2 2x251 paired-end kits, typically giving roughly 0.9-2.2 million reads per sample. Each sample library was pooled at 4 to 5 nM, and about 5-8% PhiX was included to improve cluster recognition. In the paper's pipeline: Using tag matching that tolerated one base-pair mismatch, Decombinator assigned V and J genes to FASTQ reads that had been processed by Demultiplexor. Collapsinator relied on UMIs to fix sequencing errors as well as frequency errors caused by PCR heterogeneity. CDR3Translator translated TCRs and extracted CDR3s from the conserved cysteine to the FGXG phenylalanine, flagging non-productive sequences. Gini, Shannon entropy and inverse Simpson indices were calculated on repertoires that had been subsampled to equal numbers of UMI-defined TCRs. Clonotype abundance distributions were fitted to a power law by maximum likelihood within the linear range. Similar UMI counts, unique TCR numbers and clonal distributions were obtained with the pipeline and with MIGEC on one naive CD8 sample. Repertoires were searched for around 8,000 CMV-associated CDR3 sequences compiled from VDJdb and a published dataset. TCRdb reprocessed the public reads (quality trimming at Q25 with fastp, clone calling with MiXCR) and kept in-frame beta chains. For every CDR3 protein sequence, its rows merge into one entry that carries the most common genes and DNA. The V and J calls and clone size come from TCRdb's table, not from the authors' own analysis. A total of 70,000 to 95,000 distinct CDR3 sequences appear in this sample, about 6.5% of them only once. Jointly, the top ten make up over 1.5% of the sample.

The sequence is built from TRBV5-1 and TRBJ1-2, and 9 bases in between align with TRBD1. This sequence originates from a human donor in good health. The sequencing sample was made of central memory CD4+ T cells from blood. Reading the label with the study, this specimen's cell subset or site is: central memory, CD45RA- CD27+. The bases are TGCGCCAGCAGCTCCGGGACAGGGTCAAAAAGTTCTGGCTACACCTTC. It encodes CASSSGTGSKSSGYTF.